This passage covers 5 T cell receptor beta chains from one sample sequenced in a study of CDR3 diversity in severe acne. TCRdb re-analysed the PCR reads in MiXCR, keeping a single row per CDR3 protein. The sample includes roughly 100,000 distinct CDR3 sequences, around 53% of them seen just once. The sample taken for sequencing was blood. These receptors all stem from a male donor with acne.

This clonotype came up a few times. The V gene is TRBV27, the J gene TRBJ1-1, with D perhaps matching TRBD1 (6 bases). V was pared by 7 bases and J by 5 bases, with 17 bases between. CDR1 and CDR2 (germline): MNHEY, SMNVEV (reference sequence). The CDR3 consists of 14 residues. The DNA for the CDR3 is TGTGCCAGCATCTACCCTCAGGGGAAGACTGAAGCTTTCTTT. It is translated as CASIYPQGKTEAFF.

This clonotype was counted ten times or more. This rearrangement joins TRBV5-8 to TRBJ2-1; 10 positions match TRBD2. This CDR3 is built from 15 residues. The J segment lost 7 bases and the V segment lost 4 bases, leaving 8 bases of the junction unmatched. The germline V gene encodes CDR1 SGHTS and CDR2 YDEGEE. The CDR3 protein is CASSASGRAFNEQFF. The DNA of the CDR3 is TGTGCCAGCAGCGCAAGCGGGAGGGCCTTTAATGAGCAGTTCTTC.

The chain couples TRBV7-9 to TRBJ2-7; the match to TRBD1 covers 7 bases. The CDR3 spans 14 residues. Germline CDR1 and CDR2: SEHNR and FQNEAQ (reference sequence). V lost 6 bases and J lost 3; bases outside the gene matches: 8. Here the CDR3 DNA reads TGTGCCAGCAGTTTGGTCAGGGGGATCTACGAGCAGTACTTC. It translates to CASSLVRGIYEQYF. Variable domain in full (rest from reference TRBV7-9 and TRBJ2-7): DTGVSQNPRHKITKRGQNVTFRCDPISEHNRLYWYRQTLGQGPEFLTYFQNEAQLEKSRLLSDRFSAERPKGSFSTLEIQRTEQGDSAMYLCASSLVRGIYEQYFGPGTRLTVT.

The chain recombines TRBV25-1 with TRBJ2-7; possibly TRBD2 for D (6 bases). The CDR3 extends over 17 amino acids. The V gene's germline CDR1 is MGHDK and CDR2 SYGVNS. Trimming took off 4 bases at V and 0 bases at J, with 19 bases between the two ends. The CDR3: CASSARGDLLSSYEQYF. CDR3 nucleotides: TGTGCCAGCAGTGCTAGAGGGGACTTATTATCCTCCTACGAGCAGTACTTC.

This clonotype came up a few times. The chain recombines TRBV7-8 with TRBJ2-2; no reliable D call. The germline V gene encodes CDR1 SGHVS and CDR2 FQNEAQ. The V and J ends lost 4 bases and 0 bases respectively, with 9 bases between them. CDR3 length: 15 residues. CDR3 region: CASSSPVPNTGELFF. CDR3 DNA: TGTGCCAGCAGCTCTCCGGTCCCGAACACCGGGGAGCTGTTTTTT.